This T cell receptor (beta chain) was sequenced for a study of cytotoxic CD8 clonotypes in ibrutinib-treated CLL. With V trimmed by 4 bases and J by 7 bases, 7 bases remained unmatched. Germline-derived CDR1 and CDR2 are SGHRS and YFSETQ. The CDR3 has 15 residues. Using immunoSEQ multiplex PCR, the repertoire was profiled, and TCRdb retains in-frame clones only, with some absent. There are roughly 130,000 clones in the sample; approximately 90% occur only once, and more than 10% lies in the top ten. V gene TRBV5-1 combines with J gene TRBJ1-4; 10 positions match TRBD1. The clonotype was recovered from a human donor with chronic lymphocytic leukemia. This specimen was PBMCs, taken after 12 months of ibrutinib treatment. The CDR3 sequence: CASSTTGGESEKLFF. In DNA form, the CDR3 reads TGCGCCAGCAGCACGACAGGGGGCGAAAGTGAAAAACTGTTTTTT.